The present entry profiles one T cell receptor (beta chain) with its context. Primed by a sample-barcoded 5' primer and a J-beta primer mix, a second PCR proceeded for roughly 6 to 12 cycles. Using its own MiXCR run on the 5' RACE reads, TCRdb lists one record per CDR3 protein. The table has about 1.5 million distinct CDR3 sequences, roughly 40% seen once. The CDR3 is made up of 17 amino acids. This entry is derived from a study of blood T cells in healthy people across ages. The rearrangement joins TRBV21-1 to TRBJ2-4; the table's TRBD2 call for D was not verified on the DNA. TRBV21-1 is a pseudogene. The sample consisted of blood. The clonotype was recovered from a woman aged 18-29 years in good health. CDR3 nucleotide sequence: TGTGCCAACGTGGGACAGCACCATAGCGGGAGCCTGTACATTCAGTACTTC. It yields the protein CANVGQHHSGSLYIQYF.